This T cell receptor (beta chain) was recovered during a study of low-dose radiotherapy and immunotherapy resistance in tumors (dated by TCRdb to the early 2020s). For context, the study as a whole: Cohort 1 received 0.5 Gy per fraction every 2 weeks, with a prescribed total PTV dose of 6.5 Gy. Randomization of trial participants into treatment groups was not performed. For Cohort 2, the dose was 1 Gy per fraction given every two weeks, adding up to 13 Gy in total across 26 weeks. Aspirin 300 mg was taken orally once daily by patients for four cycles, starting on cycle 1 day 1. Intravenous cyclophosphamide at 200 mg/m2 was administered every two weeks, one day ahead of each radiation and immunotherapy administration. Patients were given nivolumab as a 240 mg flat dose every two weeks and ipilimumab at 1 mg/kg every six weeks, with both drugs delivered intravenously. Eight patients were included in the translational analysis, namely three from the first dose cohort plus the first five from the second dose cohort.

What this sample's time point label stands for: after trial treatment. Reading the label with the study, this specimen's treatment or condition is: LDRT plus nivolumab, ipilimumab, low-dose cyclophosphamide and aspirin (RACIN trial). The donors took part in RACIN, a single-arm, phase I, dose-escalation trial that combined nivolumab, ipilimumab, aspirin, low-dose cyclophosphamide and low-dose radiotherapy. To be eligible, a patient needed to have an advanced solid tumor that was TIL-negative. Unmatched junction bases come to 6, with V trimmed by 0 bases and J by 3 bases. Per the germline V gene, SGHRS is the CDR1 and YFSETQ is the CDR2. Measured from the cysteine to the phenylalanine, the CDR3 is 16 residues long. Left in the record is the CDR3 DNA by itself, 48 bases read in frame from the first base. TCRdb names Illumina HiSeq 2500 as the instrument used. First-strand cDNA was synthesized with Superscript III and a set of TRAV- and TRBV-specific primers, covering both TCRalpha and TCRbeta chains. An approximately 19-cycle PCR with Phusion amplified the TCRs, pairing a constant-region primer with the adapter that was attached to the V primers. Amplification of the isolated mRNA was done with the MessageAmp II aRNA Amplification Kit, which involved a roughly 15-hour in vitro transcription at 37 degrees C. mRNA for TCR sequencing was isolated with the Dynabeads mRNA DIRECT Purification Kit. Indexed Illumina adapters were added in a second Phusion PCR of 25 to 30 cycles, and the PCR products were purified with AMPure XP beads. Concerning the study's data processing: Custom Perl scripts pooled TCR sequences encoding the same protein, removed out-of-frame sequences and computed each clonotype's abundance. Any TCR sequence supported by only a single read was excluded from analysis. Shannon entropy, Gini index, clonality, richness, and the frequency of TCRs shared between repertoires were included as repertoire metrics. TCRdb redid the processing of the public reads, applying fastp at Q25 and MiXCR, and retained in-frame beta chains. Under each unique CDR3 protein, matching rows form one entry showing the most common genes and DNA. Here the V and J calls rest on TCRdb's processing, not on the authors' analysis. This sample lists more than 70,000 distinct CDR3 sequences; approximately 22% were detected once. The top ten constitute roughly 13% of the sample.

In its sample, this clonotype was seen many times. Its specific antigen is unknown. Base qualities are not at hand, and no much larger clone is one base apart. The origin of this receptor is a female donor with ovarian cancer. The sample consisted of PBMCs, taken after low-dose radiotherapy plus immunotherapy. The chain is encoded by TRBV5-1 joined to TRBJ1-2; 9 bases in between match TRBD1. Here is the DNA: TGCGCCAGCAGCTTGGGGGACAGGGAGGTCGACTATGGCTACACCTTC. Translated, this is CASSLGDREVDYGYTF.